These 12 T cell receptor beta chains came from one sample sequenced in a study of blood T cell dynamics during melanoma immunotherapy. Assay: immunoSEQ multiplex PCR; the TCRdb copy retains only in-frame clones and omits some. There are about 22,000 clones in the sample; around 92% occur only once, and over 1% lies in the top ten. Noted time point: pre-treatment baseline. This material consisted of blood, taken from a patient treated with checkpoint blockade. The receptors here all came from a human donor with melanoma.

The genes are TRBV5-1 and TRBJ2-5, with 9 bases identical to TRBD2. This CDR3 spans 14 amino acids. The germline gives CDR1 SGHRS, CDR2 YFSETQ. V was pared by 4 bases and J by 5 bases, with 6 bases of the junction left unmatched. CDR3 DNA: TGCGCCAGCAGCCCGGGAGGACTAGCGGAGACCCAGTACTTC. It specifies CASSPGGLAETQYF.

This clone showed up just once. As DNA, the CDR3 is TGCGCCAGCAGCTTGGGCGCGGGACCTCTCTACGAGCAGTACTTC. Amino acids: CASSLGAGPLYEQYF. The rearrangement uses TRBV5-1 and TRBJ2-7, with a weak D call TRBD2 (6 bases). The CDR3 is 15 amino acids. V was pared by 0 bases and J by 3 bases, with 13 bases between. In germline, CDR1 is SGHRS, CDR2 YFSETQ.

J is TRBJ2-7 and V is TRBV21-1; the table's D call of TRBD1 was not tested on the DNA. TRBV21-1 is marked as a pseudogene. The CDR3 contains 15 residues. The CDR3 DNA follows: TGTGCCAGCAGCACAGGACGGGACAGGCCCCTGGGGCAGTACTTC. As protein: CASSTGRDRPLGQYF.

This rearrangement joins TRBV18 to TRBJ1-2; maybe TRBD1 (5 bases). The V gene lost 3 bases and the J gene lost 4 bases, with 12 bases spanning the gap. The V gene's germline CDR1 is KGHSH and CDR2 LQKENI. The CDR3 runs to 14 residues. The CDR3 protein is CASSPGGDSYGYTF. The CDR3 DNA reads as TGTGCCAGCTCACCGGGAGGGGATTCCTATGGCTACACCTTC.

The chain has TRBV7-9 and TRBJ2-7; D could derive from TRBD1 or TRBD2 (5 bases each). Trimming took off 5 bases at V and 2 bases at J, with 22 bases between the two ends. CDR3 size: 17 residues. From germline, CDR1 is SEHNR and CDR2 FQNEAQ (reference sequence). As DNA, the CDR3 is TGTGCCAGCAGCCCGAGCCTCCGCCGGGACCGGGCCTACGAGCAGTACTTC. Amino acids: CASSPSLRRDRAYEQYF.

The chain uses TRBV7-9 and TRBJ1-3; 8 bases line up with TRBD1. This CDR3 is 16 amino acids long. Trimming removed 5 bases from V and 2 bases from J; junction bases left unmatched: 8. From germline, CDR1 is SEHNR and CDR2 FQNEAQ (reference sequence). CDR3 sequence: CASSAQGALTGNTIYF. CDR3 nucleotide sequence: TGTGCCAGCAGCGCTCAGGGGGCTTTAACTGGAAACACCATATATTTT. Using reference TRBV7-9 and TRBJ1-3 for the parts outside the CDR3, the full variable domain is DTGVSQNPRHKITKRGQNVTFRCDPISEHNRLYWYRQTLGQGPEFLTYFQNEAQLEKSRLLSDRFSAERPKGSFSTLEIQRTEQGDSAMYLCASSAQGALTGNTIYFGEGSWLTVV.

Only one count was recorded for this clone. This chain joins TRBV10-2 and TRBJ2-5; 8 nucleotides align to TRBD2. This CDR3 comprises 16 residues. V shed 5 bases, J shed 5 bases, and the junction held 13 bases outside the gene matches. Germline-derived CDR1 and CDR2 are WSHSY and SAAADI. CDR3 DNA: TGCGCCAGCAGTTCTCTAAGAGGGCAGCGGGAGGAGACCCAGTACTTC. Its translation: CASSSLRGQREETQYF.

V gene TRBV7-8 combines with J gene TRBJ2-3; maybe TRBD2 (5 bases). Trimming shortened V by 2 bases and J by 0 bases, and 6 bases separated the two germline ends. The CDR3 contains 14 residues. Germline lookup yields CDR1 SGHVS and CDR2 FQNEAQ. The CDR3 sequence is CASSLRESTDTQYF. Written as DNA, the CDR3 is TGTGCCAGCAGCTTAAGGGAGAGCACAGATACGCAGTATTTT.

The chain joins TRBV5-1 to TRBJ1-2; 9 bases agree with TRBD1. The CDR3 is 14 residues long. CDR1 SGHRS and CDR2 YFSETQ come from the germline V gene. With V trimmed by 3 bases and J by 2 bases, 2 bases remained unmatched. The CDR3 loop reads CASSSGTGNYGYTF. CDR3 coding DNA: TGCGCCAGCAGCTCCGGGACAGGGAACTATGGCTACACCTTC.

This chain connects TRBV5-1 to TRBJ1-5; tentatively, D is TRBD1 (5 bases). Looked up from germline, CDR1 is SGHRS and CDR2 is YFSETQ. The CDR3 extends over 14 amino acids. Trimming shortened V by 0 bases and J by 1 base, and 5 bases separated the two germline ends. The CDR3 region has the DNA TGCGCCAGCAGCTTGGGGGGGAGCAATCAGCCCCAGCATTTT. Its protein is CASSLGGSNQPQHF.

Of note for this clone: Within the sample, other DNA sequences also encode this same CDR3. J is TRBJ1-2 and V is TRBV5-4; D is perhaps TRBD1 (5 bases). Germline loops: CDR1 SGHNT, CDR2 YYREEE (reference sequence). There are 16 residues in the CDR3. V was trimmed by 5 bases and J by 4 bases, leaving 21 bases between them. The CDR3 DNA is TGTGCCAGCAGTACCCCTGGGGGAGCCTCAGCCTATGGCTACACCTTC. It is translated as CASSTPGGASAYGYTF. Using reference TRBV5-4 and TRBJ1-2 for the parts outside the CDR3, the full variable domain is ETGVTQSPTHLIKTRGQQVTLRCSSQSGHNTVSWYQQALGQGPQFIFQYYREEENGRGNFPPRFSGLQFPNYSSELNVNALELDDSALYLCASSTPGGASAYGYTFGSGTRLTVV.

This chain uses TRBV27 with TRBJ1-5; 7 nucleotides align to TRBD1. Germline trimming cut 3 bases from V and 2 bases from J; bases unmatched to any gene: 7. Germline values: CDR1 MNHEY, CDR2 SMNVEV (reference sequence). The CDR3 loop spans 16 amino acids. CDR3 coding DNA: TGTGCCAGCAGTTTTTATCCTGGACAGGGCAATCAGCCCCAGCATTTT. Translating gives CASSFYPGQGNQPQHF.